The 6 T cell receptor beta chains presented below share a single source sample, sequenced in a study of blood T cell repertoires in COVID-19. TCRdb keeps only in-frame clones here, not all; method: immunoSEQ multiplex PCR. The sample lists 150,000 to 200,000 clones; just under 85% were seen once. The sequencing input was peripheral blood. The receptors shown here come from a woman of 80 years or more with COVID-19, enrolled during active disease.

The table lists this clone with a count of one. The chain combines TRBV6-2 or TRBV6-3 with TRBJ2-5; D unresolved. CDR1 MNHEY and CDR2 SVGEGT come from the germline V gene. The CDR3 has 12 residues. V lost 4 bases and J lost 0, with 3 bases in between. CDR3 loop: CASSSYQETQYF. In DNA, the CDR3 is TGTGCCAGCAGTTCCTACCAAGAGACCCAGTACTTC.

This chain uses TRBV6-8 with TRBJ1-5; the D gene is possibly TRBD1 (5 bases). Germline V gene sequence: CDR1 MNHGY, CDR2 SAAAGT. V lost 5 bases to trimming and J lost 5 bases, with 19 bases between them. The CDR3 length is 16 residues. This CDR3 is CASSDSDSIRDQPQHF. The CDR3, as DNA: TGTGCCAGCAGTGATTCCGACAGTATACGCGATCAGCCCCAGCATTTT.

The chain carries TRBV6-4 and TRBJ2-1; 12 positions match TRBD2. The J segment lost 11 bases and the V segment lost 5 bases, leaving 16 bases of the junction unmatched. CDR3 size: 17 residues. Germline V gene sequence: CDR1 MRHNA, CDR2 SNTAGT. CDR3: CASSQESTSGSPNKQFF. CDR3 DNA sequence: TGTGCCAGCAGTCAAGAGTCGACTAGCGGGAGCCCCAACAAGCAGTTCTTC.

This chain connects TRBV10-3 to TRBJ2-5, with 8 bases fitting TRBD1. The CDR3 sequence is 14 residues long. From germline, CDR1 is ENHRY and CDR2 SYGVKD. V dropped 5 bases and J dropped 5; count of bases not matched to a gene: 7. The CDR3 loop is CAISNSQGVETQYF. The CDR3 region has the DNA TGTGCCATCAGTAACTCACAGGGGGTGGAGACCCAGTACTTC.

The genes are TRBV19 and TRBJ1-5, with D perhaps matching TRBD1 (6 bases). Trimming took off 7 bases at V and 7 bases at J, with 20 bases between the two ends. Looked up from germline, CDR1 is LNHDA and CDR2 is SQIVND (reference sequence). The CDR3 runs to 15 residues. CDR3 sequence reads: CASTHLGGGRQPQHF. Written as DNA, the CDR3 is TGTGCCAGTACCCATCTGGGGGGGGGCCGGCAGCCCCAGCATTTT.

This chain uses TRBV6-5 with TRBJ2-2, with a weak D call TRBD2 (5 bases). The CDR3 contains 14 residues. Trimming stripped 7 bases from V and 0 bases from J, with 9 bases between. CDR1 and CDR2 (germline): MNHEY, SVGAGI. The CDR3 is CASMTRANTGELFF. For the CDR3, the DNA is TGTGCCAGCATGACGAGGGCGAACACCGGGGAGCTGTTTTTT.